The clone carrying this T cell receptor (beta chain) was seen many times. Its antigen is as yet unknown. This sample was included in a study of Graves' ophthalmopathy and Graves' hyperthyroidism. Study-wide results and caveats: Blood also held most thyroid clonotypes expanded above 0.001 frequency.

There are 15 residues in the CDR3. Germline CDR1 reads SGHRS; CDR2 reads YFSETQ. Trimming removed 1 base at V and 0 bases at J, with 10 bases between. The sequenced template was RNA, covering the TCR beta CDR3 region. First-round RT-PCR used HTBI primers; second-round multiplex PCR followed. Each CDR3 protein is one row after TCRdb ran MiXCR on the multiplex PCR reads. Among over 500,000 distinct CDR3 sequences listed, 22% were seen once. Hyperthyroidism patients were newly diagnosed, ill under 2 months, and aged 18 to 65 years. Enrollment excluded any patients with other autoimmune diseases, uncontrolled infections, pregnancy or lactation. It was from about 10 ml of fresh peripheral blood that the PBMCs came.

The chain employs TRBV5-1 and TRBJ1-1; D not certain. The sequence was collected from a woman aged 18-35 years with stable Graves' hyperthyroidism. Some clones in this sample may be carry-over from other donors' samples. The sequenced sample consisted of peripheral blood. Here the CDR3 DNA reads TGCGCCAGCAGCTTGAAGTGGCAGGTGAACACTGAAGCTTTCTTT. Encoded protein: CASSLKWQVNTEAFF.